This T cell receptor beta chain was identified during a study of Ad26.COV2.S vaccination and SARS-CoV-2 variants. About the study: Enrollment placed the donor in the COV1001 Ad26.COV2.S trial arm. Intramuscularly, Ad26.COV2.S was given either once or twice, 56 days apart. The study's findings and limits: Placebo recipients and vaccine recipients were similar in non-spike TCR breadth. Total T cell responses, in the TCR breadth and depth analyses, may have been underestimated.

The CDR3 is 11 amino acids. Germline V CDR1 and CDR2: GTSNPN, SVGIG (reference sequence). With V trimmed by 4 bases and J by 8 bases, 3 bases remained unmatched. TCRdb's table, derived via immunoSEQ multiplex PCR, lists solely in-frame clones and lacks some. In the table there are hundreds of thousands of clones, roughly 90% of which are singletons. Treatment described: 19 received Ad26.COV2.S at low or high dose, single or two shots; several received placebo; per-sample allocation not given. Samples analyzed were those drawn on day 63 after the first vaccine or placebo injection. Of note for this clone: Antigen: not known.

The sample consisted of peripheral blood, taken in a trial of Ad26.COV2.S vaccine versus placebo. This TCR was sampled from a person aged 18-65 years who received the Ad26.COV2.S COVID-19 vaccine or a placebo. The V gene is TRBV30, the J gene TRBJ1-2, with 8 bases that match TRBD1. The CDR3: CAWKTGAGYTF. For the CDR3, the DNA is TGTGCCTGGAAGACAGGGGCCGGCTACACCTTC.